The present entry profiles one T cell receptor beta chain with its context. Its cognate antigen is unknown. The record originates from a study of CD4 T cells in relation to SARS-CoV-2 and coronaviruses. About the study: TCR beta CDR3s were sequenced after roughly ten-day antigen culture of PBMCs. Convalescent patients were fewer than ten males and a few females; two were Hispanic.

Unmatched junction bases numbered 4, after V lost 4 bases and J lost 0 bases. The CDR3 sequence is 15 residues long. CDR1 is MNHNY and CDR2 is SVGAGI in the germline V gene (reference sequence). Naive or memory CD4+ cells were cultured 1:1 with T cell-depleted PBMCs plus CEF. TCRdb's copy holds only in-frame clones and misses some; the assay was immunoSEQ multiplex PCR. This sample has about 36,000 clones, with 77% found just once. The chain has TRBV6-6 and TRBJ2-3, with 7 bases identical to TRBD2. This TCR was recovered from an adult with COVID-19. The sample taken for sequencing was memory CD4+ T cells from PBMCs, cultured in vitro. CDR3 residues: CASSSISGSTDTQYF. CDR3 bases: TGTGCCAGCAGTTCTATTAGCGGGAGCACAGATACGCAGTATTTT.